This T cell receptor (beta chain) was captured by sequencing in a study of T cell responses to AZD1222 COVID-19 vaccine. TCRdb keeps only in-frame clones here, not all; method: immunoSEQ multiplex PCR. Of approximately 150,000 clones listed, roughly 88% are singletons. Whole-study results and caveats: Per reports, nearly half of all spike-specific TCRs target regions that are unmutated in variants. Spike-specific TCRs gained breadth and depth after people received two AZD1222 doses. White British donors predominated, females outnumbered males, and clonal diversity was possibly underestimated.

V dropped 2 bases and J dropped 2 bases, with 2 bases sitting between them. CDR1 SGHDT and CDR2 YYEEEE come from the germline V gene. This CDR3 is built from 12 residues. Timing groups of about 4 and about 12 weeks for second doses were pooled. In the case of this clone: The antigen remains undetermined.

This TCR came from an adult who received the AZD1222 COVID-19 vaccine. The sample consisted of peripheral blood, taken 28 days after the second AZD1222 dose. The rearrangement joins TRBV5-6 to TRBJ1-5; D not certain. CDR3 protein: CASSLGNQPQHF. In nucleotides, the CDR3 is TGTGCCAGCAGCTTAGGCAATCAGCCCCAGCATTTT. Combining the CDR3 with reference TRBV5-6 and TRBJ1-5 gives the whole variable domain DAGVTQSPTHLIKTRGQQVTLRCSPKSGHDTVSWYQQALGQGPQFIFQYYEEEERQRGNFPDRFSGHQFPNYSSELNVNALLLGDSALYLCASSLGNQPQHFGDGTRLSIL.